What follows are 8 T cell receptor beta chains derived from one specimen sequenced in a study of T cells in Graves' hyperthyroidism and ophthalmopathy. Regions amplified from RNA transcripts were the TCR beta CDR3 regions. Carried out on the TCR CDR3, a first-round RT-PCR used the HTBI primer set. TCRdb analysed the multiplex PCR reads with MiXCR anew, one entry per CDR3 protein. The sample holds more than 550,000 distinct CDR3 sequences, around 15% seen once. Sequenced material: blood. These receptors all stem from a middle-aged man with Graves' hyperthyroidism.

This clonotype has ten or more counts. CDR3 DNA: TGTGCCAGCATGCTGCGGACGGGGGGACATCAGCCCCAGCATTTT. Protein: CASMLRTGGHQPQHF. The chain combines TRBV6-1 with TRBJ1-5, with D possibly TRBD1 on 5 matching bases. The CDR3 is 15 residues long. Germline-derived CDR1 and CDR2 are MNHNS and SASEGT. The V end lost 7 bases, the J end lost 5 bases, and 18 bases lay between the germline ends.

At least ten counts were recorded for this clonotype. The DNA for the CDR3 is TGTGCCAGTAGTATTGACACGTATGGCTACACCTTC. It specifies CASSIDTYGYTF. The J gene is TRBJ1-2, the V gene TRBV19; no definite D call. Germline CDR1 LNHDA, CDR2 SQIVND (reference sequence). Between the trimmed V and J ends, which lost 3 bases and 5 bases, there was a span of 7 bases. This CDR3 comprises 12 residues. Looking up the rest from reference TRBV19 and TRBJ1-2 gives the full variable domain: DGGITQSPKYLFRKEGQNVTLSCEQNLNHDAMYWYRQDPGQGLRLIYYSQIVNDFQKGDIAEGYSVSREKKESFPLTVTSAQKNPTAFYLCASSIDTYGYTFGSGTRLTVV.

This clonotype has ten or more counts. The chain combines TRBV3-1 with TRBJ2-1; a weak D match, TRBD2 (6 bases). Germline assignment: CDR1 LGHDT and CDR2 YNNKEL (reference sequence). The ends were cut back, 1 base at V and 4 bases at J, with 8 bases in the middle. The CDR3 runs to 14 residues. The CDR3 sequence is CASSQGTTYNEQFF. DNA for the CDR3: TGTGCCAGCAGCCAAGGGACTACTTACAATGAGCAGTTCTTC.

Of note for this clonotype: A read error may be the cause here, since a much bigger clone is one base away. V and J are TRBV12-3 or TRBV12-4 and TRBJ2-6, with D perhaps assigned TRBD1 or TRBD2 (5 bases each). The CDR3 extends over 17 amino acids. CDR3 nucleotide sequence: TGTGCCAGCACATCGTGGCAGGGCGCCTCCGGGGCCGACGTCCTGACTTTC. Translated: CASTSWQGASGADVLTF.

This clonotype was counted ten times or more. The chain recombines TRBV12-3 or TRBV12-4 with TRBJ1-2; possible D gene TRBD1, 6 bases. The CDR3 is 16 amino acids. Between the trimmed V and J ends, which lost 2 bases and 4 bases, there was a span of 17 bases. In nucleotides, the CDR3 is TGTGCCAGCAGTTTACCACCCCCAGGGGCGAGCTATGGCTACACCTTC. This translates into CASSLPPPGASYGYTF.

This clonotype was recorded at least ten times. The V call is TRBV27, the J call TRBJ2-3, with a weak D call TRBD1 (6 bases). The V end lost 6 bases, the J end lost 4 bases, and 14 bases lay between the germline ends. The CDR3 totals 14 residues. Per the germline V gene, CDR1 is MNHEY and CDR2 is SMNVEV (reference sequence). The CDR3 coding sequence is TGTGCCAGCAGCCGACAGGTACCGGCAGATACGCAGTATTTT. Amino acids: CASSRQVPADTQYF.

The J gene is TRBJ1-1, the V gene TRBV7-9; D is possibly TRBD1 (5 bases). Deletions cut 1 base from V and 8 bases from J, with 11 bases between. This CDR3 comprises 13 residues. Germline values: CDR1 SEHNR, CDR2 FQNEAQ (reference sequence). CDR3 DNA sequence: TGTGCCAGCAGCTTAGTTTCCGGGGCCGAAGCTTTCTTT. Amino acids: CASSLVSGAEAFF.

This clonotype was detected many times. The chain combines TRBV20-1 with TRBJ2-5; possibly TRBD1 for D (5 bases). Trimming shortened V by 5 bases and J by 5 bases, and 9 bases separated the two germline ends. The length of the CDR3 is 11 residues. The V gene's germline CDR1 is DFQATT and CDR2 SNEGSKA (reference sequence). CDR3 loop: CSAQGWETQYF. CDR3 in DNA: TGCAGTGCTCAGGGTTGGGAGACCCAGTACTTC.